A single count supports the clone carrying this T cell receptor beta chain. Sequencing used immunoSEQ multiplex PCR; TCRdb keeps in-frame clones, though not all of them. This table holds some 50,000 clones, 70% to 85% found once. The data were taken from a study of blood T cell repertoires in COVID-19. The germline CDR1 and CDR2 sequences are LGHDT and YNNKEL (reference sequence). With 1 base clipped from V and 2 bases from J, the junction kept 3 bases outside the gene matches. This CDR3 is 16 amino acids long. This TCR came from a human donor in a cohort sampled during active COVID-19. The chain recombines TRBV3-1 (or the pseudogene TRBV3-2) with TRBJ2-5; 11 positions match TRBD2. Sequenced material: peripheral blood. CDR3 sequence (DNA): TGTGCCAGCAGCCAAGGGGGGACTAGCGGACAAGAGACCCAGTACTTC. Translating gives CASSQGGTSGQETQYF.